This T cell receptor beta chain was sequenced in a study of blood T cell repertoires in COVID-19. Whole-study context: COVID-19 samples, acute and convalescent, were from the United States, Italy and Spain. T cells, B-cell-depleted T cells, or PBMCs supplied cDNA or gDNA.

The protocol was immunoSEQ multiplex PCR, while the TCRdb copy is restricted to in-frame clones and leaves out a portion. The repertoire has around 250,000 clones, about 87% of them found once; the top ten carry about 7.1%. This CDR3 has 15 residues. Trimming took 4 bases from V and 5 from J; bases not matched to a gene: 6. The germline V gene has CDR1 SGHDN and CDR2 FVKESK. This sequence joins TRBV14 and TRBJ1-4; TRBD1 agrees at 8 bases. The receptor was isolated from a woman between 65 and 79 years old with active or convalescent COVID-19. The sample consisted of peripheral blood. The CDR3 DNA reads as TGTGCCAGCAGCCTCAGGACAGGGAGGAATGAAAAACTGTTTTTT. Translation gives CASSLRTGRNEKLFF.